The 24 T cell receptor beta chains below all came from one sample that was sequenced in a study of blood T cells in healthy people across ages. Then a second PCR, running about 7 to 11 cycles, was carried out with a sample-barcoded 5' primer and a J-beta primer mix. MiXCR was run by TCRdb on the 5' RACE reads, yielding one entry per CDR3 protein. In the table there are about 320,000 distinct CDR3 sequences, around 29% of which are singletons. Sequenced material: blood. These TCRs come from a woman aged 70-85 years in good health.

This clonotype was recorded a few times. The chain has TRBV3-1 and TRBJ2-3, with TRBD2 as a possible D gene (6 bases). CDR3 length equals 12 residues. V was shortened by 4 bases and J by 9 bases, with 11 bases between the two germline ends. Germline values: CDR1 LGHDT, CDR2 YNNKEL (reference sequence). CDR3: CASSLDSGTQYF. CDR3 bases: TGTGCCAGCAGCCTTGACAGCGGGACGCAGTATTTT.

This clonotype was counted ten times or more. This chain uses TRBV6-4 with TRBJ1-1; TRBD1 might be the D (5 bases). V lost 6 bases to trimming and J lost 2 bases, with 10 bases between them. The CDR3 is 13 amino acids. Germline V gives CDR1 MRHNA, CDR2 SNTAGT. Here the CDR3 reads CASRMGPNTEAFF. The CDR3 nucleotides are TGTGCCAGCAGAATGGGACCAAACACTGAAGCTTTCTTT.

This clonotype was picked up many times. The V call is TRBV7-8, the J call TRBJ2-5; tentatively, D is TRBD1 (6 bases). Trimming shortened V by 4 bases and J by 4 bases, and 16 bases separated the two germline ends. CDR1 SGHVS and CDR2 FQNEAQ come from the germline V gene. The CDR3 is 15 residues long. This CDR3 is CASSSYRDPPETQYF. CDR3 nucleotides: TGTGCCAGCAGCTCGTACAGGGACCCTCCAGAGACCCAGTACTTC.

This clonotype was seen a handful of times. This rearrangement joins TRBV20-1 to TRBJ1-4; the match to TRBD1 covers 9 bases. J was trimmed by 5 bases and V by 4 bases; bases with no gene match: 8. The germline V gene encodes CDR1 DFQATT and CDR2 SNEGSKA (reference sequence). CDR3 length: 15 amino acids. CDR3 coding DNA: TGCAGTGCTAAATTAAACAGGGGGCTCAATGAAAAACTGTTTTTT. Translated, it gives CSAKLNRGLNEKLFF.

The rearrangement uses TRBV21-1 and TRBJ2-1; the DNA was not used to check the table's D call, TRBD2. TRBV21-1 represents a pseudogene. CDR3 length: 19 amino acids. The CDR3 sequence: CASSKVGTSVGPPYNEQFF. DNA of the CDR3: TGTGCCAGCAGCAAAGTCGGGACTTCAGTGGGGCCCCCCTACAATGAGCAGTTCTTC.

This clonotype was seen a few times. This chain joins TRBV12-3 or TRBV12-4 and TRBJ2-5; unclear D gene. The CDR3 has 13 amino acids. Between the trimmed V and J ends, which lost 3 bases and 2 bases, there was a span of 7 bases. The CDR3 sequence: CASSLQLQETQYF. The DNA of the CDR3 is TGTGCCAGCAGTTTGCAGCTACAAGAGACCCAGTACTTC.

The chain joins TRBV28 to TRBJ2-7; D unclear. Germline V gene sequence: CDR1 MDHEN, CDR2 SYDVKM. The CDR3 is 16 amino acids. Trimming pared 5 bases from V and 7 bases from J, leaving 24 bases between. The CDR3 nucleotides read TGTGCCAGCAGTCCTAATAATATTGGGCACTACGCGGAGCAGTACTTC. As protein: CASSPNNIGHYAEQYF.

This clonotype was seen only a few times. The chain recombines TRBV6-2 or TRBV6-3 with TRBJ2-1; 9 nucleotides align to TRBD2. The V gene's germline CDR1 is MNHEY and CDR2 SVGEGT. The ends lost 2 bases at V and 6 bases at J; junction bases unmatched: 5. The CDR3 is made up of 15 amino acids. CDR3 sequence (DNA): TGTGCCAGCAGTTACCGCGGACTAGCGAGCAATGAGCAGTTCTTC. Translating gives CASSYRGLASNEQFF.

The V call is TRBV29-1, the J call TRBJ1-5; D not certain. The germline V gene has CDR1 SQVTM and CDR2 ANQGSEA. This CDR3 is 13 amino acids long. V was trimmed by 5 bases and J by 3 bases, leaving 11 bases between them. CDR3 protein: CSVSPTDNQPQHF. The DNA for the CDR3 is TGCAGCGTTTCCCCAACGGACAATCAGCCCCAGCATTTT.

This chain connects TRBV10-3 to TRBJ2-3, with 9 bases aligning to TRBD1. This CDR3 spans 12 amino acids. V was clipped by 11 bases and J by 6 bases; unmatched bases: 6. The germline V gene has CDR1 ENHRY and CDR2 SYGVKD. The CDR3 DNA reads as TGTGCCCTTGGACAGGGGTCGGATACGCAGTATTTT. The encoded protein is CALGQGSDTQYF.

This clonotype was counted many times. V and J are TRBV29-1 and TRBJ2-5; 7 nucleotides match TRBD2. CDR3 size: 13 residues. V dropped 6 bases and J dropped 5; count of bases not matched to a gene: 9. The germline V gene has CDR1 SQVTM and CDR2 ANQGSEA. The CDR3 here is CSVPAGEVETQYF. CDR3 DNA sequence: TGCAGCGTGCCCGCGGGAGAGGTTGAGACCCAGTACTTC.

Notes on this clonotype: Since a much larger clone is just one base distant, this may be a read error. The rearrangement joins TRBV27 to TRBJ2-1; perhaps D is TRBD1 or TRBD2 (7 bases each). This CDR3 region has 14 residues. Germline CDR1 MNHEY, CDR2 SMNVEV (reference sequence). The CDR3 loop reads CAGSLNRGGAEQFF. CDR3 sequence (DNA): TGTGCCGGCAGTTTGAACAGGGGAGGGGCTGAGCAGTTCTTC.

The rearrangement joins TRBV12-3 or TRBV12-4 to TRBJ2-5; possible D gene TRBD2, 6 bases. V was clipped by 9 bases and J by 4 bases, with 15 bases between them. The CDR3 runs to 13 residues. The CDR3 DNA follows: TGTGCCAGTACCCGGAGGGGCCCAGAGACCCAGTACTTC. This encodes CASTRRGPETQYF.

This clonotype has a handful of counts. The chain couples TRBV29-1 to TRBJ2-1; D gene ambiguous. Trimming took off 0 bases at V and 4 bases at J, with 4 bases between the two ends. Germline CDR1 SQVTM, CDR2 ANQGSEA. There are 12 residues in the CDR3. The CDR3 DNA is TGCAGCGTTGAAGAAAGGTACAATGAGCAGTTCTTC. Protein sequence: CSVEERYNEQFF.

This clonotype was counted a few times. This sequence joins TRBV7-6 and TRBJ2-3; 9 nucleotides line up with TRBD1. This CDR3 is built from 16 residues. V lost 4 bases and J lost 6; bases outside the gene matches: 11. Germline CDR1 and CDR2: SGHVS and FNYEAQ. The CDR3 nucleotides read TGTGCCAGCAGCTCGACCGGGACAGGGAGAACCGATACGCAGTATTTT. Translating gives CASSSTGTGRTDTQYF.

This clonotype was counted once. The chain recombines TRBV12-5 with TRBJ2-5, with a tentative D call TRBD2 (6 bases). Germline values: CDR1 LGHNT, CDR2 FRNRAP. CDR3 length: 15 residues. V was clipped by 4 bases and J by 4 bases, with 16 bases between them. The CDR3 here is CASGSPGEAGETQYF. CDR3 nucleotides: TGTGCTAGTGGTTCTCCCGGGGAGGCGGGAGAGACCCAGTACTTC.

The chain links TRBV12-3 or TRBV12-4 to TRBJ1-6; D is undetermined. The CDR3 contains 12 residues. The V end lost 6 bases, the J end lost 10 bases, and 10 bases lay between the germline ends. CDR3 coding DNA: TGTGCCAGCAGAACCCCCCGATCACCCCTCCACTTT. Protein: CASRTPRSPLHF.

The CDR3 coding sequence is TGTGCCAGCAGAGGAATCCGTAGCGGGAGTTACGAGCAGTACTTC. Encoded protein: CASRGIRSGSYEQYF. This chain joins TRBV25-1 and TRBJ2-7; 9 nucleotides match TRBD2. Germline CDR1 is MGHDK and CDR2 is SYGVNS. J lost 4 bases, V lost 6 bases, and 10 bases had no gene match. The CDR3 spans 15 residues.

The V and J genes are TRBV18 and TRBJ2-4, with D perhaps TRBD1 (6 bases). In germline, CDR1 is KGHSH, CDR2 LQKENI. The CDR3 length is 16 residues. V was cut by 3 bases and J by 0 bases, with 12 bases left in between. CDR3 loop: CASSPGQPSAKNIQYF. The CDR3 nucleotides read TGTGCCAGCTCACCCGGACAGCCGTCAGCCAAAAACATTCAGTACTTC. The whole variable domain, filled in from reference TRBV18 and TRBJ2-4, reads NAGVMQNPRHLVRRRGQEARLRCSPMKGHSHVYWYRQLPEEGLKFMVYLQKENIIDESGMPKERFSAEFPKEGPSILRIQQVVRGDSAAYFCASSPGQPSAKNIQYFGAGTRLSVL.

Regarding this clonotype: The junction shows a germline mismatch at one end, possibly a read error. The chain has TRBV7-3 and TRBJ2-1, with 8 bases aligning to TRBD1. There are 14 residues in the CDR3. Germline loops: CDR1 SGHTA, CDR2 FQGTGA. The CDR3 DNA reads as TGTGCCAGCAACTTAAGGGCAGGGGGCAGTGAGCAGTTCTTC. Amino acids: CASNLRAGGSEQFF.

The chain combines TRBV2 with TRBJ1-6; D uncertain. Germline V gene lookup returns CDR1 SNHLY and CDR2 FYNNEI. V shed 7 bases and J shed 8 bases, with 12 bases lying between them. The CDR3 spans 13 residues. As DNA, the CDR3 is TGTGCCAGCATGAGGGAGCTGGATTCACCCCTCCACTTT. Protein: CASMRELDSPLHF.

The V call is TRBV20-1, the J call TRBJ1-2; TRBD1 aligns across 9 bases. The trim removed 6 bases at V and 4 bases at J, leaving 9 bases unmatched. Per the germline V gene, CDR1 is DFQATT and CDR2 is SNEGSKA (reference sequence). The CDR3 is 14 amino acids. The chain's CDR3 is CSARAGTGPYGYTF. The CDR3 DNA reads as TGCAGTGCCCGTGCCGGGACAGGGCCCTATGGCTACACCTTC.

About this clonotype itself: One base away lies a much larger clone, so this may be a sequencing read error. The chain has TRBV6-1 and TRBJ1-1; weak D call: TRBD1 (5 bases). Germline assignment: CDR1 MNHNS and CDR2 SASEGT. This CDR3 spans 13 amino acids. The CDR3 sequence is CASREELGTEALF. The CDR3 bases are TGTGCCAGCAGAGAGGAGCTGGGGACTGAAGCTCTCTTT.

This clonotype was picked up a small number of times. The chain combines TRBV13 with TRBJ2-6; D gene ambiguous. The germline CDR1 and CDR2 sequences are PRHDT and FYEKMQ (reference sequence). Trimming cost V 1 base and J 0 bases, with 4 bases left between them. This CDR3 has 15 residues. CDR3 residues: CASSLDLSGANVLTF. CDR3 DNA sequence: TGTGCCAGCAGCTTAGACCTCTCTGGGGCCAACGTCCTGACTTTC.